The 17 T cell receptor beta chains reported below all come from one sample, sequenced in a study of blood T cell repertoires in COVID-19. Method: immunoSEQ multiplex PCR; TCRdb's copy keeps in-frame clones and lacks some. The table lists some 390,000 clones, 89% of them singletons. The sequenced sample consisted of peripheral blood. The source is a woman between 40 and 55 years old with COVID-19, enrolled during active disease.

V usage is TRBV5-5 and J usage is TRBJ1-4, with no clear D. Between the trimmed V and J ends, which lost 1 base and 5 bases, there was a span of 18 bases. Germline CDR1 and CDR2: SGHKS and YYEKEE (reference sequence). The CDR3 is 17 amino acids. CDR3 DNA sequence: TGTGCCAGCAGCTTGACGACGACCGGGAGACCAAATGAAAAACTGTTTTTT. This sequence encodes CASSLTTTGRPNEKLFF.

V gene TRBV6-4 combines with J gene TRBJ2-5, with D possibly matching TRBD1 (6 bases). V lost 7 bases and J 3 bases, leaving 12 bases between the germline ends. The CDR3 covers 13 residues. Germline V lookup: CDR1 MRHNA, CDR2 SNTAGT. The CDR3 DNA is TGTGCCAGCAACCACAGGGTTAAAGAGACCCAGTACTTC. Its protein product is CASNHRVKETQYF.

This CDR3 reads CASSQSGTGKVGNYGYTF. The CDR3 DNA is TGCGCCAGCAGTCAATCGGGTACAGGGAAAGTTGGGAACTATGGCTACACCTTC. The genes are TRBV23-1 and TRBJ1-2; TRBD1 might be the D (6 bases). TRBV23-1 has ORF status, its function being uncertain. The length of the CDR3 is 18 residues. Between the trimmed V and J ends, which lost 0 bases and 2 bases, there was a span of 19 bases.

The rearrangement joins TRBV6-6 to TRBJ1-5, with 7 bases lining up with TRBD1. This CDR3 comprises 15 residues. Trimming removed 5 bases from V and 7 bases from J; junction bases left unmatched: 11. Germline CDR1 reads MNHNY; CDR2 reads SVGAGI (reference sequence). The CDR3 protein is CASSGRGLAGQPQHF. DNA of the CDR3: TGTGCCAGCAGTGGAAGGGGGCTGGCAGGCCAGCCCCAGCATTTT.

The rearrangement uses TRBV28 and TRBJ2-1; 14 positions agree with TRBD2. The CDR3 runs to 13 residues. With V trimmed by 6 bases and J by 15 bases, 7 bases remained unmatched. Per germline, CDR1 MDHEN and CDR2 SYDVKM. The CDR3 loop is CASSSGLAGGGFF. The CDR3 nucleotides read TGTGCCAGCAGCTCCGGACTAGCGGGGGGAGGGTTCTTC.

J is TRBJ1-2 and V is TRBV28; 8 bases are shared with TRBD1. The length of the CDR3 is 14 residues. V was clipped by 1 base and J by 5 bases; unmatched bases: 3. Germline loops: CDR1 MDHEN, CDR2 SYDVKM. The CDR3 reads CASSLSDREYGYTF. In nucleotides, the CDR3 is TGTGCCAGCAGTTTATCGGACAGGGAGTATGGCTACACCTTC.

The genes are TRBV19 and TRBJ1-5; D might be TRBD1 (6 bases). V gave up 7 bases and J gave up 7 bases, with 14 bases separating them. The CDR3 covers 13 residues. CDR1 is LNHDA, CDR2 SQIVND, per germline (reference sequence). CDR3 region: CASTIQGRQPQHF. CDR3 in DNA: TGTGCCAGTACCATACAGGGACGACAGCCCCAGCATTTT.

V gene TRBV19 combines with J gene TRBJ1-6, with 8 bases identical to TRBD1. The CDR3 has 14 residues. V shed 0 bases and J 9 bases; nucleotides not matched to a gene: 1. Germline assignment: CDR1 LNHDA and CDR2 SQIVND (reference sequence). The CDR3 DNA follows: TGTGCCAGTAGTATAGAAACAGGGGGTTCACCCCTCCACTTT. It specifies CASSIETGGSPLHF.

The J gene is TRBJ1-1, the V gene TRBV5-4; D is uncertain. Trimming removed 4 bases from V and 5 bases from J, with 18 bases in between. Per germline, CDR1 SGHNT and CDR2 YYREEE (reference sequence). The length of the CDR3 is 15 residues. Here the CDR3 reads CASSPTNPGLTEAFF. Written as DNA, the CDR3 is TGTGCCAGCAGCCCAACAAACCCCGGGTTGACTGAAGCTTTCTTT.

This clone was seen a single time. The V and J genes are TRBV12-5 and TRBJ1-3; D might be TRBD1 (5 bases). This CDR3 is 16 amino acids long. The V gene lost 0 bases and the J gene lost 1 base, with 10 bases spanning the gap. The germline CDR1 and CDR2 sequences are LGHNT and FRNRAP. The CDR3 coding sequence is TGTGCTAGTGGTTTGGTACGCAGGGAATCTGGAAACACCATATATTTT. It specifies CASGLVRRESGNTIYF.

The gene calls are TRBV28 and TRBJ1-5; 9 bases are shared with TRBD1. This CDR3 spans 16 amino acids. The ends lost 6 bases at V and 0 bases at J; junction bases unmatched: 6. Germline assignment: CDR1 MDHEN and CDR2 SYDVKM. CDR3 residues: CASRIQGAYSNQPQHF. CDR3 bases: TGTGCCAGCAGGATACAGGGGGCGTATAGCAATCAGCCCCAGCATTTT.

This chain links TRBV19 with TRBJ1-4; D unresolved. This CDR3 has 19 amino acids. V gave up 1 base and J gave up 2 bases, with 20 bases separating them. Germline CDR1 LNHDA, CDR2 SQIVND (reference sequence). For the CDR3, the DNA is TGTGCCAGTAGTATAGCAGGTCGGCAGATCCTTCCCACTAATGAAAAACTGTTTTTT. It encodes CASSIAGRQILPTNEKLFF.

The chain has TRBV21-1 and TRBJ1-5; TRBD1 was called by the table and not checked on the DNA. TRBV21-1 represents a pseudogene. The CDR3 extends over 14 amino acids. The CDR3 DNA follows: TGTGCCAGCAGTCCCGGACAGGGGCATCAGCCCCAGCATTTT. Amino acids: CASSPGQGHQPQHF.

The CDR3 nucleotides are TGCGCCAGCAGCAGAACAGGGGGTTATAGCACAGATACGCAGTATTTT. Amino acids: CASSRTGGYSTDTQYF. This chain connects TRBV5-1 to TRBJ2-3; TRBD1 matches 8 bases. V lost 4 bases and J lost 0; bases outside the gene matches: 7. Germline V gives CDR1 SGHRS, CDR2 YFSETQ. This CDR3 has 16 amino acids.

V usage is TRBV27 and J usage is TRBJ1-2, with TRBD1 matching over 11 bases. The V and J ends lost 0 bases and 4 bases, in that order; junction bases with no gene match: 4. Per the germline V gene, CDR1 is MNHEY and CDR2 is SMNVEV (reference sequence). This CDR3 spans 16 amino acids. CDR3 bases: TGTGCCAGCAGTTTATCTGGGGACAGGGGGATCTATGGCTACACCTTC. Amino acid sequence: CASSLSGDRGIYGYTF.

This sequence joins TRBV4-2 and TRBJ1-1, with D tentatively TRBD1 (5 bases). The germline gives CDR1 LGHNA, CDR2 YNFKEQ. Deletions cut 0 bases from V and 10 bases from J, with 15 bases between. CDR3 length equals 14 residues. The CDR3 nucleotides read TGTGCCAGCAGCCAAGAAGGCCTTCCCCAGGGAGCTTTCTTT. This sequence encodes CASSQEGLPQGAFF.

This clone was counted between two and nine times. The chain has TRBV5-3 and TRBJ1-1; 10 bases agree with TRBD1. TRBV5-3 is an open reading frame, and its role is uncertain. This CDR3 contains 17 residues. The J segment lost 0 bases and the V segment lost 0 bases, leaving 5 bases of the junction unmatched. CDR3 residues: CARSLGSGTGVNTEAFF. Written as DNA, the CDR3 is TGTGCCAGAAGCTTGGGCTCCGGGACAGGGGTGAACACTGAAGCTTTCTTT.